This T cell receptor beta chain was found in a study of T cell repertoires in cytomegalovirus infection. Turning to the study itself: Public signatures in TCR beta pointed to CMV infection and matching HLA type. General observations from the study: Clonotypes of TCR beta that were HLA-C-restricted and CMV-specific dominated the ex vivo response. Frequencies of public TCR beta families were cumulated, and this identified carriers of CMV plus the relevant HLA.

TCRdb passed the reads through MiXCR, listing each CDR3 protein once. In the table there are roughly 77,000 distinct CDR3 sequences, more than 3% of which are singletons. Concerning this clonotype itself: Antigen specificity is unknown. With a much larger clone just one base away, this may be a read error.

The sample comprised PBMCs. This sequence originates from a human donor in good health (CMV status not recorded). Some clones in this sample may be carry-over from other donors' samples.

CDR3 region: CTSSTGAGVIQETQYF. The CDR3 bases are TGTACCAGTAGTACCGGGGCAGGGGTCATTCAAGAGACCCAGTACTTC. The V and J genes are TRBV19 and TRBJ2-5; possibly TRBD1 for D (6 bases). The length of the CDR3 is 16 residues. Germline CDR1 and CDR2: LNHDA and SQIVND (reference sequence).